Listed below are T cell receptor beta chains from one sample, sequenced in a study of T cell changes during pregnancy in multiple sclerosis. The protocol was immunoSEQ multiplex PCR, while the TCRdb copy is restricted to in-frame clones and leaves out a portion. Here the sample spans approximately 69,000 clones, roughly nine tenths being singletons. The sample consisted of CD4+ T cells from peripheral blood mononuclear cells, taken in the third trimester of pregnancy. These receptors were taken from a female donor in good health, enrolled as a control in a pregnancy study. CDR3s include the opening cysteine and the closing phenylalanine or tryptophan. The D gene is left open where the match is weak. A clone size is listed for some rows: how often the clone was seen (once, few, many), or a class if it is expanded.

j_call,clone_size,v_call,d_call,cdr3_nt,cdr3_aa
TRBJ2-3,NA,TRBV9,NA,TGTGCCAGCAGCGGGGGGCCCAGCACAGATACGCAGTATTTT,CASSGGPSTDTQYF
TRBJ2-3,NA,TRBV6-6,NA,TGTGCCAGCAGTTACGGGGGGGCCGGCACAGATACGCAGTATTTT,CASSYGGAGTDTQYF
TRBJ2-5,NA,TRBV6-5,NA,TGTGCCAGCAGGCAACAGGGTACCCAAGAGACCCAGTACTTC,CASRQQGTQETQYF
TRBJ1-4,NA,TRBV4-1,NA,TGCGCCAGCAGCCAAACGATGGACAGAGAAAAACTGTTTTTT,CASSQTMDREKLFF
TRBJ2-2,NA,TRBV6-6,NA,TGTGCCAGCAGTTACGGGCCGGCCGGGGAGCTGTTTTTT,CASSYGPAGELFF
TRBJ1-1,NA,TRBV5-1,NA,TGCGCCAGCAGCTGGGCCCTACGGAACACTGAAGCTTTCTTT,CASSWALRNTEAFF
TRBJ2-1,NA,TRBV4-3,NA,TGCGCCAGCAGCCAAGACGGTCTTTACGACAATGAGCAGTTCTTC,CASSQDGLYDNEQFF
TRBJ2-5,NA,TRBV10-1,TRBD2,TGCGCCAGATTAGCGGGGGGCGGTACCCAGTACTTC,CARLAGGGTQYF
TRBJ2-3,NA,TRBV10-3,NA,TGTGCCATCAGTGTGCGAGACTTCACAGATACGCAGTATTTT,CAISVRDFTDTQYF
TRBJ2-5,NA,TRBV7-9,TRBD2,TGTGCCAGCAGCTTGTTCGGGTTAGCGGGGACCCAAGAGACCCAGTACTTC,CASSLFGLAGTQETQYF
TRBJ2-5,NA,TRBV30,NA,TGTGCCAGTAGGGGGTCAGAGACCCAGTACTTC,CASRGSETQYF
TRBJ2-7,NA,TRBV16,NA,TGTGCCAGCAGCCCCCAGACAAAATGGGACGAGCAGTACTTC,CASSPQTKWDEQYF
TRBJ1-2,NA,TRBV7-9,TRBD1,TGTGCCAGCAGCCCGGAAGGGACAGCGCCTAACTATGGCTACACCTTC,CASSPEGTAPNYGYTF
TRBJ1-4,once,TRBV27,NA,TGTGCCAGCAGTTCCGCAGGGGCCCTTAATGAAAAACTGTTTTTT,CASSSAGALNEKLFF
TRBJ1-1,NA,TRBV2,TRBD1,TGTGCCAGCAGTGAAGCGCTGGGACAGGGTGTAACTGAAGCTTTCTTT,CASSEALGQGVTEAFF
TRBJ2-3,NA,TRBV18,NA,TGTGCCAGCTCATCTCCTGGACTCTTAGATACGCAGTATTTT,CASSSPGLLDTQYF
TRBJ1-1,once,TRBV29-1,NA,TGCAGCACGAGACAGTTTAGGGGGAACACTGAAGCTTTCTTT,CSTRQFRGNTEAFF
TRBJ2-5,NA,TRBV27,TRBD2,TGTGCCAGCAGTTTAGTTGCGGGGGGGCCTACGAATAAGGAGACCCAGTACTTC,CASSLVAGGPTNKETQYF
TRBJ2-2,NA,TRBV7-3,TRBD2,TGTGCCAGCAGCTTTAGCGGGGGGACGGGGGAGCTGTTTTTT,CASSFSGGTGELFF
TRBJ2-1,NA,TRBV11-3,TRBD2,TGTGCCAGCAGCAACCCCCTAGCGGGGGGGCTCCTTGAGCAGTTCTTC,CASSNPLAGGLLEQFF
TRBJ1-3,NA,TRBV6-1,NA,TGTGCCAGCTTTAGGGGCTCTGGAAACACCATATATTTT,CASFRGSGNTIYF
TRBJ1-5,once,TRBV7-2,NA,TGTGCCAGCAGCTTAGTAGGTGGGGGGGGCAGGCAGCCCCAGCATTTT,CASSLVGGGGRQPQHF
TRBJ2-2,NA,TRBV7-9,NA,TGTGCCAGCGTGCCGGGACACATAAACACCGGGGAGCTGTTTTTT,CASVPGHINTGELFF
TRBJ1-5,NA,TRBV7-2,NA,TGTGCCAGCAGCTTGACACCCAATAGCAATCAGCCCCAGCATTTT,CASSLTPNSNQPQHF
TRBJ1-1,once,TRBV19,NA,TGTGCCAGTAGTATAGCTGAAGGGGCGAACACTGAAGCTTTCTTT,CASSIAEGANTEAFF
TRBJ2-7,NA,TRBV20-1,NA,TGCAGTGCTACTCACGGCTACGAGCAGTACTTC,CSATHGYEQYF
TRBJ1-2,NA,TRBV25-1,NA,TGTGCCAGCAGTGAATATCGGGGGGATGGCTACACCTTC,CASSEYRGDGYTF
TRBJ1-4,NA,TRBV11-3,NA,TGTGCCAGCAGCACCCGGACAGCTGGGGACGAAAAACTGTTTTTT,CASSTRTAGDEKLFF
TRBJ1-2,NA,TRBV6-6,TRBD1,TGTGCCAGCAGTGGGACAGGGATGGGCGGCTACACCTTC,CASSGTGMGGYTF
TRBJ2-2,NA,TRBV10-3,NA,TGTGCCATCAGTGAGAACAGCAACACCGGGGAGCTGTTTTTT,CAISENSNTGELFF
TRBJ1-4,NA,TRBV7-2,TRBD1,TGTGCCAGCAGCCGAGCCGGACAGGGAGAAAAACTGTTTTTT,CASSRAGQGEKLFF
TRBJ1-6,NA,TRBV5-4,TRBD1,TGTGCCAGCAGCTTGGGGACAGGAACTATCAATTCACCCCTCCACTTT,CASSLGTGTINSPLHF
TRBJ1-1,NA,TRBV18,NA,TGTGCCAGCTCACCGTCGGGGAAGAACACTGAAGCTTTCTTT,CASSPSGKNTEAFF
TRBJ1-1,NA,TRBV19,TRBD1,TGTGCCAGTGCCAAAAGACAGGGAACGAGCACTGAAGCTTTCTTT,CASAKRQGTSTEAFF
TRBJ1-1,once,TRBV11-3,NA,TGTGCCAGCAGCTTAGTAGGGGGGGACACTGAAGCTTTCTTT,CASSLVGGDTEAFF
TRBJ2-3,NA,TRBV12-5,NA,TGTGCTAGTGGTCGTCTAGAATCAACGCAGTATTTT,CASGRLESTQYF
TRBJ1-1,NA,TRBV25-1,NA,TGTGCCAGCAGTGAAGGTATGGGGAGCACTGAAGCTTTCTTT,CASSEGMGSTEAFF
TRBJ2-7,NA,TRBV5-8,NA,TGTGCCAGCAGCCCTGGGAGTTCCCCTGGATGGGAGCAGTACTTC,CASSPGSSPGWEQYF
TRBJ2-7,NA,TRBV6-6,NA,TGTGCCAGCAGTCGCGCCCGCCTGGAGGGCGAGCAGTACTTC,CASSRARLEGEQYF
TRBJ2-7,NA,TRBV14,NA,TGTGCCAGCAGCCAAGAGGCAGACTATCCCTCCTACGAGCAGTACTTC,CASSQEADYPSYEQYF
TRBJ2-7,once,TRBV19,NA,TGTGCCAGTAGTATTGGGCCCGTCACCTACGAGCAGTACTTC,CASSIGPVTYEQYF
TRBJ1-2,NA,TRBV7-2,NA,TGTGCCAGCAGCTTAGGTTTGACAGTCTCTAACTATGGCTACACCTTC,CASSLGLTVSNYGYTF
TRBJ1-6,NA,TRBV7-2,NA,TGTGCCAGCACCGCTAATGGGGGCTCAAGCTCCTATAATTCACCCCTCCACTTT,CASTANGGSSSYNSPLHF
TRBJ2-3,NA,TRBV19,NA,TGTGCCAGTAGTACACGACAGAGTCCCACAGATACGCAGTATTTT,CASSTRQSPTDTQYF
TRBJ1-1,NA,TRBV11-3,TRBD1,TGTGCCAGCAGCTCGAGACAGGGGGCGGACACTGAAGCTTTCTTT,CASSSRQGADTEAFF
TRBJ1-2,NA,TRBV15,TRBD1,TGTGCCACCAGCAGAGATCTAGTACTGCAGAGGGGGCGTTCTGGCTATGGCTACACCTTC,CATSRDLVLQRGRSGYGYTF
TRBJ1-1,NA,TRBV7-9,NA,TGTGCCAGCAGCCCCCTCCAGGTGGGGGGTCGGACTGAAGCTTTCTTT,CASSPLQVGGRTEAFF
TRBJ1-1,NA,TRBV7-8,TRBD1,TGTGCCAGCAGCCCTAAGGGGACAGCAGTTCTCAACACTGAAGCTTTCTTT,CASSPKGTAVLNTEAFF
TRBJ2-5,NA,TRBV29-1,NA,TGCAGCGCCTCGGGACGGCAGGGGTTCACCCAAGAGACCCAGTACTTC,CSASGRQGFTQETQYF
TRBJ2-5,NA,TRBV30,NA,TGTGCCTGGCAACGGGGGACCCAAGAGACCCAGTACTTC,CAWQRGTQETQYF
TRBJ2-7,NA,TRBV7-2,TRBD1,TGTGCCAGCAGCTTAGTCGGGACAGGGGGCTTCTACGAGCAGTACTTC,CASSLVGTGGFYEQYF
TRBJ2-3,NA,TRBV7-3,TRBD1,TGTGCCAGCAGCTTATTTCAGGGGGCGAGCACAGATACGCAGTATTTT,CASSLFQGASTDTQYF
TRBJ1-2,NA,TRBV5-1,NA,TGCGCCAGCAGCCCCTCAGGGTCTAACTATGGCTACACCTTC,CASSPSGSNYGYTF
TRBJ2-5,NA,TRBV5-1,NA,TGCGCCAGCAGCTTAACAGGGACCCAAGAGACCCAGTACTTC,CASSLTGTQETQYF